This T cell receptor (beta chain) is drawn from a study of cytomegalovirus exposure and HLA in healthy donors. Findings and caveats of the study: The likely origin of a cluster of highly shared sequence variants was a sequencing artifact.

This clone has a handful of counts. Its antigen remains unidentified. Use of 60 Vbeta and 13 Jbeta primers characterized the PCR. Profiling relied on immunoSEQ multiplex PCR, and the TCRdb table lists in-frame clones only, not all of them. The table has about 150,000 clones, around 79% seen once. Trimming took 0 bases from V and 0 from J, leaving 7 bases between them. This CDR3 is 15 amino acids long. Germline V gene data show CDR1 as SGDLS and CDR2 as YYNGEE. This TCR was recovered from a man aged 25-45 years in good health and CMV-seropositive. Sequenced: PBMCs. This rearrangement joins TRBV9 to TRBJ1-5; no clear D gene. The CDR3 here is CASSVGTLSNQPQHF. CDR3 DNA: TGTGCCAGCAGCGTAGGTACTCTTAGCAATCAGCCCCAGCATTTT.